The entry that follows covers one TCR beta chain sequence. Its specificity is unknown. The sample comes from a study of beta chain features in type 1 diabetes. On the study more broadly: The study examined 107,917,701 sorted cells across all samples.

General study results and limits: Moderately but significantly shorter TCRB CDR3s were found in Type 1 diabetes patients in all four CD4+ subsets. TCRB repertoires of naive, central memory and Treg cells appeared more similar among patients than among healthy donors.

The germline V gene encodes CDR1 LNHNV and CDR2 YYDKDF (reference sequence). This CDR3 is built from 12 residues. Trimming took 8 bases from V and 7 from J, leaving 11 bases between them. A CD45RO/CCR7/CD25/CD127/CD95/CD27 panel sorted naive, central memory, regulatory and stem cell-like memory CD4+ cells. The sequenced template was cDNA made from the entire isolated RNA. The table came from immunoSEQ multiplex PCR; TCRdb's copy has only in-frame clones and leaves some out. The table lists roughly 230,000 clones, under 13% of them singletons. Sequenced sample: naive CD4+ T cells from blood. The V call is TRBV15, the J call TRBJ1-4; D is undetermined. This clonotype originated in a man aged 25-40 years with type 1 diabetes. The CDR3 DNA sequence: TGTGCCACCCGTAAGCGGGGTGAAAAACTGTTTTTT. Its translation: CATRKRGEKLFF.